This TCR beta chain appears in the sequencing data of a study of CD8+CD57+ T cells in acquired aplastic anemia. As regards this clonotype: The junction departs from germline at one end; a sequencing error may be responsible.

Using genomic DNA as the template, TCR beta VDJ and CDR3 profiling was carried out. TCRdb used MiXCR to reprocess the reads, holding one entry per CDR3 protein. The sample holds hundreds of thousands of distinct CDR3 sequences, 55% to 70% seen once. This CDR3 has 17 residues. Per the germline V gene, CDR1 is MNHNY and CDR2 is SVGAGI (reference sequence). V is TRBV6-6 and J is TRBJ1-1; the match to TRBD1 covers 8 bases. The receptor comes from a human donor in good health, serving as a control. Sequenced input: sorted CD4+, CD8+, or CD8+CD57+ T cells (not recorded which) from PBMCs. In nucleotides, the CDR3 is TGCGCCAGCAGCGTGTCCTTCCGGGACAGGTTGAACACTGAAGCTTTCTTT. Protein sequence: CASSVSFRDRLNTEAFF.